This T cell receptor (beta chain) comes out of a study of T cells after yellow fever vaccination. TCRdb reanalysed the 5' RACE reads using MiXCR and keeps one entry per CDR3 protein. Among 300,000 to 350,000 distinct CDR3 sequences listed, 3.5% to 4.5% were seen once. Germline V CDR1 and CDR2: KGHSH, LQKENI. The ends were cut back, 2 bases at V and 5 bases at J, with 13 bases in the middle. The CDR3 covers 14 residues. This TCR came from a young man who received the YFV17D yellow fever vaccine. The chain carries TRBV18 and TRBJ2-7; TRBD1 is a possible D gene (7 bases). The specimen was PBMCs, collected 15 days after the yellow fever booster vaccination. The CDR3 nucleotides are TGTGCCAGCTCACCAGGAGGGGGCCGGAACGAGCAGTACTTC. Translating gives CASSPGGGRNEQYF.